The sequence of this TCR beta chain was determined in a study of cytomegalovirus exposure and HLA in healthy donors. Germline V gene data show CDR1 as PRHDT and CDR2 as FYEKMQ (reference sequence). This CDR3 has 14 amino acids. With 5 bases removed from V and 3 bases from J, the gap between germline ends came to 13 bases. The PCR ran on 60 Vbeta and 13 Jbeta primers. Assay: immunoSEQ multiplex PCR; the TCRdb copy retains only in-frame clones and omits some. In all, the sample yields around 150,000 clones. The clonotype originates from a man in his forties or fifties in good health and CMV-seronegative. Material: PBMCs. V and J are TRBV13 and TRBJ1-2; a possible D gene is TRBD1 (6 bases). The CDR3 DNA sequence: TGTGCCAGCAGCCCCAGGGGTAGGGACTATGGCTACACCTTC. It translates to CASSPRGRDYGYTF. The whole variable domain, remainder taken from reference TRBV13 and TRBJ1-2, is AAGVIQSPRHLIKEKRETATLKCYPIPRHDTVYWYQQGPGQDPQFLISFYEKMQSDKGSIPDRFSAQQFSDYHSELNMSSLELGDSALYFCASSPRGRDYGYTFGSGTRLTVV.